This T cell receptor beta chain was retrieved from a study of metastatic and nonmetastatic thyroid tumors (dated by TCRdb to about 2020). Study-wide context: For patients with malignant and with benign thyroid disease, the researchers compared repertoires between peripheral blood samples and tumor or nodule tissue samples.

None of the patients had been given any treatment before thyroid surgery. Patient clinical samples collected from the early 2010s to the late 2010s were retrospectively analysed using T-cell receptor beta sequencing. CDR1 and CDR2, looked up from the germline V gene (reference sequence), are LGHDT and YNNKEL. Trimming at the junction amounts to 2 bases on V and 0 bases on J, and the germline ends lie 8 bases apart. From its cysteine to its phenylalanine, the CDR3 spans 16 amino acids. Left in the record is the CDR3 DNA by itself, 48 bases read in frame from the first base. General study outcomes and caveats: TCR beta diversity was reported as significantly higher in malignant tumors than in benign nodules, in both blood and tumor samples.

The library relied on PCR. Sequencing used an Illumina HiSeq 4000. High-throughput sequencing was used to profile the CDR3 region of the TCR beta-chain in every patient. In the paper's pipeline: Drawing on CDR3 differences between clinicopathological groups, the researchers built a classifier meant to tell apart patients with distant-metastatic papillary thyroid cancer. The Shannon index was used to assess repertoire diversity, and the Morisita-Horn index was used to assess tumor-blood repertoire similarity. TCRdb cleaned the public reads at Q25 with fastp, built clones with MiXCR and kept in-frame beta chains. TCRdb's processing, not the study's, gives the V and J calls here. This sample is represented by approximately 58,000 clones; around 20% of them were singletons. Under 4.5% of the sample rests with the top ten. Worth noting for this clone: This clone's antigen is unknown. No base-level quality is on record; no much larger clone is a single base apart.

What was sequenced was blood. The sequence came from a female donor with papillary thyroid cancer or a benign thyroid nodule (not recorded which). Some clones in this sample may be carry-over from other donors' samples. The chain links TRBV3-1 with TRBJ2-6, with the D segment identity uncertain. DNA sequence: TGTGCCAGCAGCCAACAGGTTCCCTCTGGGGCCAACGTCCTGACTTTC. It is translated as CASSQQVPSGANVLTF.